This T cell receptor beta chain was sequenced during a study of CD8+ T cells in alopecia areata. The treatment denotes: oral pan-JAK inhibitor, 5-10 mg twice daily. Sorting of CD4+ and CD8+ T cells was performed on PBMCs. Extracted from the samples, RNA was reverse transcribed into cDNA to serve as the sequencing template. Some clones are missing from TCRdb's copy, which holds only in-frame ones; the method was immunoSEQ multiplex PCR. The table includes roughly 120,000 clones, less than 75% detected once. The germline CDR1 and CDR2 sequences are GTSNPN and SVGIG (reference sequence). V lost 0 bases to trimming and J lost 11 bases, with 23 bases between them. The CDR3 is made up of 16 amino acids.

The starting material was CD8+ T cells sorted from blood, obtained at week 4, from a patient treated with tofacitinib. The receptor was derived from a human donor with alopecia areata. V gene TRBV30 combines with J gene TRBJ1-5; tentative D call: TRBD1 (6 bases). DNA for the CDR3: TGTGCCTGGAGTGTACCGGGACAAGGGGGATGGCGAGCCCAGCATTTT. This gives the protein CAWSVPGQGGWRAQHF.